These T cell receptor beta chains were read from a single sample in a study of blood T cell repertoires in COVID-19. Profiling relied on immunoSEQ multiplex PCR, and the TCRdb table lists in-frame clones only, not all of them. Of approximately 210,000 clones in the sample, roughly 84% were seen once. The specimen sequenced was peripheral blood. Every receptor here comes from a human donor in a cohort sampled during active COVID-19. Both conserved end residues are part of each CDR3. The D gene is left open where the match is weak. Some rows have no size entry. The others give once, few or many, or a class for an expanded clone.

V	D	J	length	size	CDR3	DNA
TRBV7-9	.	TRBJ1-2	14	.	CASSQGVENYGYTF	TGTGCCAGCAGCCAAGGTGTGGAGAACTATGGCTACACCTTC
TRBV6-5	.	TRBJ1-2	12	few	CASTGGLGPSTF	TGTGCCAGCACTGGGGGGTTGGGTCCTTCGACCTTC
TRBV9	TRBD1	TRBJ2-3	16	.	CASSWLTGGNPDTQYF	TGTGCCAGCAGTTGGCTTACAGGGGGGAACCCAGATACGCAGTATTTT
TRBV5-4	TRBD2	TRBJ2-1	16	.	CASSLAASGRRGEQFF	TGTGCCAGCAGCTTGGCCGCCAGCGGGAGGAGGGGAGAGCAGTTCTTC
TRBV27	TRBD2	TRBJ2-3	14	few	CASSDGRAADTQYF	TGTGCCAGCAGCGACGGGAGGGCCGCGGATACGCAGTATTTT
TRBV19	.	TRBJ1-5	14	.	CASTGRYSNQPQHF	TGTGCCAGTACTGGCAGATATAGCAATCAGCCCCAGCATTTT
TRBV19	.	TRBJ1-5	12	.	CASSIAYQPQHF	TGTGCCAGTAGTATAGCTTATCAGCCCCAGCATTTT
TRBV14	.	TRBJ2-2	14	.	CASLRSGPNGELFF	TGTGCCTCCCTACGGTCTGGGCCGAACGGGGAGCTGTTTTTT
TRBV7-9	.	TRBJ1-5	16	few	CASSLVGAYGNQPQHF	TGTGCCAGCAGCTTAGTGGGGGCGTATGGCAATCAGCCCCAGCATTTT
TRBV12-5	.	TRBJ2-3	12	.	CASGFRTDTQYF	TGTGCTAGTGGTTTTCGTACAGATACGCAGTATTTT
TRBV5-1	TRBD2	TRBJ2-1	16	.	CASSSRLAGAYNEQFF	TGCGCCAGCAGCTCTAGACTAGCGGGGGCCTACAATGAGCAGTTCTTC
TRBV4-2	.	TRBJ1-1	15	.	CASSQDLLQTGEAFF	TGTGCCAGCAGCCAAGATCTTCTACAGACCGGTGAAGCTTTCTTT
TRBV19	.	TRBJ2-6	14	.	CASSIHSGANVLTF	TGTGCCAGTAGTATTCATTCTGGGGCCAACGTCCTGACTTTC
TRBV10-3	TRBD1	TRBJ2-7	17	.	CAISQPPSGTGSHEQYF	TGTGCCATCAGCCAACCCCCCTCCGGGACAGGGTCTCACGAGCAGTACTTC
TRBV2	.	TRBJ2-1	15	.	CASSPGAKKRNEQFF	TGTGCCAGCAGTCCAGGGGCGAAGAAAAGAAATGAGCAGTTCTTC
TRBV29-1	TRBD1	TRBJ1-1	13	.	CSAGTGSDTEAFF	TGCAGCGCGGGGACAGGGAGTGACACTGAAGCTTTCTTT
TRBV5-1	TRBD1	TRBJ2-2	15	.	CASSLDRANTGELFF	TGCGCCAGCAGCCTGGACAGGGCGAACACCGGGGAGCTGTTTTTT
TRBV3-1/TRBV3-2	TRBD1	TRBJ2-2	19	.	CASSQVGGTGRPNTGELFF	TGTGCCAGCAGCCAAGTGGGCGGGACAGGGCGGCCGAACACCGGGGAGCTGTTTTTT
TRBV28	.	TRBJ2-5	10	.	CASMRLSQYF	TGTGCCAGCATGAGACTTTCCCAGTACTTC
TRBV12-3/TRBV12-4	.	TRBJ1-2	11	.	CASSGGYGYTF	TGTGCCAGCAGCGGGGGATATGGCTACACCTTC
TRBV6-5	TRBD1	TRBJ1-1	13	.	CATGQGRNTEAFF	TGTGCCACCGGACAGGGCCGGAACACTGAAGCTTTCTTT
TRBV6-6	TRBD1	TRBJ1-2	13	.	CASTFTGAYGYTF	TGTGCCAGCACCTTTACAGGGGCATATGGCTACACCTTC
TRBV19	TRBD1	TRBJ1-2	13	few	CASSTGGGGGYTF	TGTGCCAGTAGCACAGGGGGCGGAGGTGGCTACACCTTC
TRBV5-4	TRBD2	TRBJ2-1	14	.	CASRSGLASHEQFF	TGTGCCAGCAGATCTGGACTAGCAAGCCATGAGCAGTTCTTC
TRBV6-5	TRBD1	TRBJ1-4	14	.	CASSYDRAALKLFF	TGTGCCAGCAGTTATGACAGGGCGGCCCTCAAACTGTTTTTT
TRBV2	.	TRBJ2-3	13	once	CASSELSLDTQYF	TGTGCCAGCAGTGAGTTGAGTCTAGATACGCAGTATTTT
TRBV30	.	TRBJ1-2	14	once	CAWSVNRGSEGYTF	TGTGCCTGGAGTGTGAATCGGGGGTCGGAAGGCTACACCTTC
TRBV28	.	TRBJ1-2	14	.	CASSSGAGERGYTF	TGTGCCAGCAGTTCGGGGGCGGGGGAACGTGGCTACACCTTC
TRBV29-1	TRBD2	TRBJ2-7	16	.	CSVERSGSISSGEQYF	TGCAGCGTTGAACGGAGCGGGAGTATCTCGTCTGGCGAGCAGTACTTC
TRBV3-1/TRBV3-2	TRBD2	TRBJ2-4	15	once	CASSPPGLAGADQYF	TGTGCCAGCAGCCCCCCCGGGCTAGCGGGAGCGGATCAGTACTTC
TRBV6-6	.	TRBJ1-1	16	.	CASSYSHTGGDTEAFF	TGTGCCAGCAGTTACTCCCATACCGGGGGGGACACTGAAGCTTTCTTT
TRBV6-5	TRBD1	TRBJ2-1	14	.	CASSYGTGFNEQFF	TGTGCCAGCAGTTATGGGACAGGTTTCAATGAGCAGTTCTTC
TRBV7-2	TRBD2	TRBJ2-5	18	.	CASSRRTSGGPAGETQYF	TGTGCCAGCAGCCGGCGGACTAGCGGGGGGCCTGCGGGAGAGACCCAGTACTTC
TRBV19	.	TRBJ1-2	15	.	CASTPGEAGRLGYTF	TGTGCCAGTACCCCCGGGGAGGCAGGGCGGCTTGGCTACACCTTC
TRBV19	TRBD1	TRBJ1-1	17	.	CASSVRQGSVTNTEAFF	TGTGCCAGTAGTGTCCGACAGGGCTCGGTGACGAACACTGAAGCTTTCTTT
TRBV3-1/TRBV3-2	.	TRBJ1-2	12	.	CASGGASYGYTF	TGTGCCAGCGGGGGGGCATCATATGGCTACACCTTC
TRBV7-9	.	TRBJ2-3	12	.	CASTREDHTQYF	TGTGCCAGCACCAGGGAGGACCATACGCAGTATTTT